This T cell receptor (beta chain) was captured in a study of T cells expressing NK-cell markers. TCRdb re-called the 5' RACE reads, yielding one record per CDR3 amino acid sequence without DNA. The sample yields roughly 280,000 distinct CDR3 sequences, of which the top ten take up under 0.5%. As regards this clonotype: Its antigen is undetermined.

There are 13 residues in the CDR3. From germline, CDR1 is DFQATT and CDR2 SNEGSKA (reference sequence). Whole-study findings and limits: Six or seven donors showed dominant NKG2C+ clonotypes comprising about 1.0-7.5% of their CD8+ T cells.

The receptor was derived from a man aged 18 to 35 in good health. Sequences were obtained from blood T cells: a sorted CD56 or NKG2C T cell subset, CD4+ or CD8+ T cells, or bulk PBMC T cells (not recorded which). The genes are TRBV20-1 and TRBJ2-5. This chain's CDR3 is CSARETGQETQYF.